Described below is a single T cell receptor beta chain sequence and its context. The antigen is unknown. The CDR3 sequence is 15 residues long. The V end was cut by 4 bases, the J end by 7 bases, with 20 bases between. Germline lookup yields CDR1 MNHEY and CDR2 SVGAGI. This entry belongs to a study of shared clonotypes between healthy human individuals. Using immunoSEQ multiplex PCR, the repertoire was profiled, and TCRdb retains in-frame clones only, with some absent. The sample lists under 1,900,000 clones, around 98.5% occurring once. The study's findings and limits: Naive subsets tended to show greater estimated richness than memory subsets. Sampling was confined to blood; repertoires within tissues likely differ. Despite large depth, rarefaction showed incomplete sorted-subset sequencing.

The chain joins TRBV6-5 to TRBJ2-7; D possibly corresponds to TRBD1 (5 bases). The material sequenced was naive CD4+ T cells sorted from blood. Subset indicated: CD45RA+ positively selected. The receptor comes from a man younger than 45 in good health. The CDR3 nucleotides read TGTGCCAGCAGTTCTAGACGACAGTGGCCGGGTGAGCAGTACTTC. Protein sequence: CASSSRRQWPGEQYF.